The source of this T cell receptor beta chain is a study of response to subunit inactivated influenza vaccine. TCRdb processed the RT-PCR reads anew with MiXCR; each CDR3 protein has one entry. The repertoire includes roughly 500,000 distinct CDR3 sequences, approximately 20% of them detected once, and about 2.8% sits in the top ten. The CDR3 length is 16 residues. From germline, CDR1 is SNHLY and CDR2 FYNNEI. V was clipped by 2 bases and J by 1 base, with 12 bases between them. This clonotype was detected only a few times. Separately, the same data were catalogued under a study of T cells expressing NK-cell markers. This second report adds: What made the TCR beta cDNA was 5'RACE template switching with UMIs.

This TCR was sampled from a man in his forties or fifties who received an inactivated influenza vaccine. V gene TRBV2 combines with J gene TRBJ1-3; D gene ambiguous. Sequencing used CD4+ T cells sorted from PBMCs, obtained 12 days after vaccination. CDR3 in DNA: TGTGCCAGCAGTGAATCGGCAGTCACATCTGGAAACACCATATATTTT. Translation: CASSESAVTSGNTIYF. Supplemented by reference TRBV2 and TRBJ1-3, the full variable domain reads EPEVTQTPSHQVTQMGQEVILRCVPISNHLYFYWYRQILGQKVEFLVSFYNNEISEKSEIFDDQFSVERPDGSNFTLKIRSTKLEDSAMYFCASSESAVTSGNTIYFGEGSWLTVV.